What follows are 2 T cell receptor beta chains derived from one specimen sequenced in a study of cytomegalovirus exposure and HLA in healthy donors. TCRdb keeps only in-frame clones here, not all; method: immunoSEQ multiplex PCR. Of some 340,000 clones listed, 87% are singletons. The source material was PBMCs. These receptors were taken from a woman in her thirties in good health and CMV-seropositive.

The chain joins TRBV7-9 to TRBJ1-5; D gene ambiguous. V was pared by 7 bases and J by 4 bases, with 8 bases between. The CDR3 has 12 residues. Germline-derived CDR1 and CDR2 are SEHNR and FQNEAQ (reference sequence). The CDR3 is CASTTQNQPQHF. CDR3 in DNA: TGTGCCAGCACCACACAGAATCAGCCCCAGCATTTT.

The chain is built from TRBV13 and TRBJ1-1; D may be TRBD1 (5 bases). This CDR3 contains 15 residues. Trimming stripped 0 bases from V and 3 bases from J, with 11 bases between. Germline CDR1 reads PRHDT; CDR2 reads FYEKMQ (reference sequence). CDR3 DNA: TGTGCCAGCAGCTTAGGCCTGGGGGGTGACACTGAAGCTTTCTTT. Translation: CASSLGLGGDTEAFF.